This is a list of T cell receptor beta chains from one sample in a study of T cell changes during pregnancy in multiple sclerosis. Data came from immunoSEQ multiplex PCR; TCRdb stores just in-frame clones and leaves some out. The table lists 35,000 to 45,000 clones, about nine tenths of them singletons. Here the sequenced sample was CD4+ T cells from peripheral blood mononuclear cells, taken in the third trimester of pregnancy. These receptor sequences come from a female donor with multiple sclerosis, enrolled in a pregnancy study. Both conserved end residues are part of each CDR3. The D gene is left open where the match is weak. The listing skips clone size in some rows; elsewhere it reads once, few, many or a size class.

clone size	J gene	V gene	D gene	CDR3 DNA	CDR3 protein
NA	TRBJ2-2	TRBV21-1	NA	TGTGCCAGCATCAGAAGCGGGGCCGGAAGAAACACCGGGGAGCTGTTTTTT	CASIRSGAGRNTGELFF
once	TRBJ1-1	TRBV18	NA	TGTGCCAGCTCCGCTACCGGGAAGATGAACACTGAAGCTTTCTTT	CASSATGKMNTEAFF
NA	TRBJ1-1	TRBV5-1	NA	TGCGCCAGCAGCTTGAGGGGGGGCGGTTTGGCTGAAGCTTTCTTT	CASSLRGGGLAEAFF
NA	TRBJ2-7	TRBV29-1	NA	TGCAGCGTTGCGACAGCGTACGAGCAGTACTTC	CSVATAYEQYF
NA	TRBJ2-1	TRBV6-5	TRBD1	TGTGCCAGCAGCCTGGACAGGGTGAGGAATGAGCAGTTCTTC	CASSLDRVRNEQFF
few	TRBJ1-2	TRBV20-1	TRBD1	TGCAGTGCTAGGCAGGGGGAAGGCTACACCTTC	CSARQGEGYTF
NA	TRBJ2-7	TRBV14	NA	TGTGCCAGCAGCCAGAAGGCGGGACCTACACACTACGAGCAGTACTTC	CASSQKAGPTHYEQYF
once	TRBJ2-7	TRBV4-1	NA	TGCGCCAGCAGCACAGCCCCCAGAGCGGCATCCTACGAGCAGTACTTC	CASSTAPRAASYEQYF
NA	TRBJ2-5	TRBV5-6	NA	TGTGCCAGCAGCTTGGGAGTCCAAGAGACCCAGTACTTC	CASSLGVQETQYF
NA	TRBJ1-1	TRBV10-3	NA	TGTGCCATCAGTTCCGGGGGACCTGAAGCTTTCTTT	CAISSGGPEAFF
NA	TRBJ1-2	TRBV6-1	TRBD1	TGTGCCAGCAGTGAGGACAGGGGCTATGGCTACACCTTC	CASSEDRGYGYTF
NA	TRBJ1-4	TRBV13	NA	TGTGCCAGCAGCCCTAGGTCGGATAATGAAAAACTGTTTTTT	CASSPRSDNEKLFF
NA	TRBJ2-1	TRBV15	TRBD1	TGTGCCACCAGCAGCGTCTTAGGACAGGGAGAAAATGAGCAGTTCTTC	CATSSVLGQGENEQFF
NA	TRBJ2-3	TRBV28	TRBD1	TGTGCCAGCAGTCCTTCTCAATTGGCCGGGACAGGGCTTTTCACAGATACGCAGTATTTT	CASSPSQLAGTGLFTDTQYF
NA	TRBJ1-1	TRBV10-2	TRBD1	TGCGCCAGCAGTATTGGCACAGGGGCCCCCCGCACTGAAGCTTTCTTT	CASSIGTGAPRTEAFF
NA	TRBJ1-2	TRBV28	NA	TGTGCCAGCAGCCTGGAGGCTAACTATGGCTACACCTTC	CASSLEANYGYTF
NA	TRBJ1-4	TRBV5-1	TRBD1	TGCGCCAGCAGCTTGAGGCCAGCGGGACAGGGAGTAGAAAAACTGTTTTTT	CASSLRPAGQGVEKLFF